What follows is one T cell receptor beta chain and its context. The data belong to a study of control samples from healthy donors and cancer patients. Sequencing was performed with immunoSEQ multiplex PCR; in TCRdb, only in-frame clones are kept and a portion is missing. Here the sample spans around 42,000 clones, roughly 94% being singletons. The CDR3 contains 14 residues. Looked up from germline, CDR1 is LNHDA and CDR2 is SQIVND (reference sequence). Deletions cut 3 bases from V and 4 bases from J, with 13 bases between. The chain combines TRBV19 with TRBJ2-7; possibly TRBD1 for D (6 bases). This clonotype originated in a man in his sixties in good health. Sequenced sample: blood. DNA of the CDR3: TGTGCCAGTAGTATTGGGGACATCGCATACGAGCAGTACTTC. It yields the protein CASSIGDIAYEQYF.